The 30 T cell receptor beta chains in this list originate from one sample, sequenced in a study of blood T cells in healthy people across ages. Using a J-beta primer mix together with a sample-barcoded 5' primer, a second PCR was run for roughly 6 to 12 cycles. TCRdb itself ran the 5' RACE reads through MiXCR, one entry per CDR3 protein. The table records about 1 million distinct CDR3 sequences, 40% to 55% of them present only once. Source material: blood. These receptors were obtained from a woman aged 60-75 years in good health.

On this clonotype itself: A much larger clone is a single base away; this may be a read error. This chain uses TRBV7-9 with TRBJ2-5; D is possibly TRBD2 (5 bases). The CDR3 spans 11 residues. Germline V gene lookup returns CDR1 SEHNR and CDR2 FQNEAQ (reference sequence). V gave up 8 bases and J gave up 1 base, with 5 bases separating them. For the CDR3, the DNA is TGTGCCAGCGCGGGCCAAGAGACCCAGTACTTC. It is translated as CASAGQETQYF. Based on the CDR3 plus reference TRBV7-9 and TRBJ2-5, the full variable domain is DTGVSQNPRHKITKRGQNVTFRCDPISEHNRLYWYRQTLGQGPEFLTYFQNEAQLEKSRLLSDRFSAERPKGSFSTLEIQRTEQGDSAMYLCASAGQETQYFGPGTRLLVL.

The chain employs TRBV28 and TRBJ2-3; 9 bases agree with TRBD1. Germline-derived CDR1 and CDR2 are MDHEN and SYDVKM. This CDR3 is built from 15 residues. The ends lost 6 bases at V and 2 bases at J; junction bases unmatched: 6. The CDR3 is CASSPEQGATDTQYF. CDR3 sequence (DNA): TGTGCCAGCAGCCCGGAACAGGGGGCCACAGATACGCAGTATTTT. Combining the CDR3 with reference TRBV28 and TRBJ2-3 gives the whole variable domain DVKVTQSSRYLVKRTGEKVFLECVQDMDHENMFWYRQDPGLGLRLIYFSYDVKMKEKGDIPEGYSVSREKKERFSLILESASTNQTSMYLCASSPEQGATDTQYFGPGTRLTVL.

There are many counts of this clonotype. The chain joins TRBV7-2 to TRBJ2-3; 8 nucleotides align to TRBD2. The CDR3 contains 14 residues. Germline V gene data show CDR1 as SGHTA and CDR2 as FQGNSA. V lost 5 bases and J lost 5; bases outside the gene matches: 6. CDR3 protein: CASSLRGGIDTQYF. CDR3 in DNA: TGTGCCAGCAGCCTCCGGGGGGGGATAGATACGCAGTATTTT.

This clonotype was found a few times. The chain carries TRBV10-3 and TRBJ1-1; 7 nucleotides line up with TRBD1. This CDR3 region has 14 residues. J lost 4 bases, V lost 3 bases, and 5 bases had no gene match. Germline CDR1 is ENHRY and CDR2 is SYGVKD. CDR3 DNA sequence: TGTGCCATCAGTGATGACAGGGCGGGCACTGAAGCTTTCTTT. Translation: CAISDDRAGTEAFF.

This clonotype has only one observation. The rearrangement uses TRBV24-1 and TRBJ2-5; TRBD1 matches at 7 bases. With V trimmed by 3 bases and J by 2 bases, 5 bases remained unmatched. The V gene's germline CDR1 is KGHDR and CDR2 SFDVKD. The CDR3 contains 15 residues. The CDR3, as DNA: TGTGCCACCAGTGATCCTGGACAGGCTCAAGAGACCCAGTACTTC. The encoded protein is CATSDPGQAQETQYF.

The rearrangement links TRBV21-1 to TRBJ2-3; the DNA was not used to check the table's D call, TRBD2. TRBV21-1 is noted as a pseudogene. This CDR3 spans 19 amino acids. The CDR3 nucleotides are TGTGCCAGCAGCGAACTAGCGGGAGGGCCTTGGTTGGGAACAGATACGCAGTATTTT. Its translation is CASSELAGGPWLGTDTQYF.

The chain carries TRBV10-3 and TRBJ2-2; 8 bases fit TRBD2. The CDR3 loop spans 16 amino acids. CDR1 is ENHRY and CDR2 is SYGVKD in the germline V gene. With 2 bases clipped from V and 2 bases from J, the junction kept 4 bases outside the gene matches. CDR3 sequence reads: CAISEPGGPNTGELFF. In DNA form, the CDR3 reads TGTGCCATCAGTGAGCCGGGAGGGCCAAACACCGGGGAGCTGTTTTTT.

The rearrangement uses TRBV15 and TRBJ2-7, with D perhaps TRBD1 (5 bases). The J call may be in error: the DNA end matches TRBJ2-5 better. The length of the CDR3 is 13 residues. From germline, CDR1 is LNHNV and CDR2 YYDKDF (reference sequence). For the CDR3, the DNA is TGTGCCACCAGCAGTTTAGGAAGGGGGACCCAGTACTTC. Translated: CATSSLGRGTQYF.

The chain is built from TRBV7-8 and TRBJ2-1; no firm D call. CDR3 length: 14 residues. Germline values: CDR1 SGHVS, CDR2 FQNEAQ. V lost 0 bases and J 4 bases, leaving 7 bases between the germline ends. The DNA for the CDR3 is TGTGCCAGCAGCTTAGCGCGGAATTACAATGAGCAGTTCTTC. Its translation is CASSLARNYNEQFF. Drawing the rest from reference TRBV7-8 and TRBJ2-1, the complete variable domain is GAGVSQSPRYKVAKRGQDVALRCDPISGHVSLFWYQQALGQGPEFLTYFQNEAQLDKSGLPSDRFFAERPEGSVSTLKIQRTQQEDSAVYLCASSLARNYNEQFFGPGTRLTVL.

The chain has TRBV14 and TRBJ2-2; D remains unclear. Between the trimmed V and J ends, which lost 1 base and 4 bases, there was a span of 7 bases. This CDR3 spans 14 amino acids. Germline values: CDR1 SGHDN, CDR2 FVKESK. CDR3 region: CASSQVTVTGELFF. In DNA, the CDR3 is TGTGCCAGCAGCCAAGTCACAGTCACCGGGGAGCTGTTTTTT. Filled out from reference TRBV14 and TRBJ2-2, the complete variable domain reads EAGVTQFPSHSVIEKGQTVTLRCDPISGHDNLYWYRRVMGKEIKFLLHFVKESKQDESGMPNNRFLAERTGGTYSTLKVQPAELEDSGVYFCASSQVTVTGELFFGEGSRLTVL.

This clonotype appeared once. This chain links TRBV28 with TRBJ2-7; D ambiguous. This CDR3 comprises 11 residues. Germline V gene sequence: CDR1 MDHEN, CDR2 SYDVKM. Trimming removed 6 bases from V and 3 bases from J, with 6 bases in between. The CDR3 DNA sequence: TGTGCCAGCAGGGATCACTACGAGCAGTACTTC. It codes for CASRDHYEQYF.

This sequence joins TRBV14 and TRBJ2-1, with TRBD1 identical over 11 bases. V dropped 0 bases and J dropped 8; count of bases not matched to a gene: 6. Germline V lookup: CDR1 SGHDN, CDR2 FVKESK. The CDR3 has 16 amino acids. The CDR3 region has the DNA TGTGCCAGCAGCCAAGATCGCGGGACAGGGGGGGATGAGCAGTTCTTC. It yields the protein CASSQDRGTGGDEQFF.

The rearrangement joins TRBV29-1 to TRBJ1-2, with 8 bases matching TRBD1. V lost 7 bases, J lost 3 bases, and 13 bases stayed unmatched. This CDR3 has 15 residues. Germline assignment: CDR1 SQVTM and CDR2 ANQGSEA. The CDR3 region is CSAVSSGTGYYGYTF. DNA for the CDR3: TGCAGCGCCGTCTCCTCCGGGACAGGCTACTATGGCTACACCTTC.

The V and J genes are TRBV6-1 and TRBJ2-2; D is undetermined. The CDR3 length is 16 residues. The germline V gene has CDR1 MNHNS and CDR2 SASEGT. Trimming removed 4 bases from V and 2 bases from J, with 14 bases in between. The CDR3 protein is CASSANRWSNTGELFF. The CDR3 DNA is TGTGCCAGCAGTGCCAATCGGTGGTCAAACACCGGGGAGCTGTTTTTT.

The rearrangement joins TRBV7-9 to TRBJ2-5, with TRBD1 as a possible D gene (5 bases). The CDR3 consists of 14 residues. CDR1 SEHNR and CDR2 FQNEAQ come from the germline V gene (reference sequence). With 1 base removed from V and 2 bases from J, the gap between germline ends came to 8 bases. Here the CDR3 DNA reads TGTGCCAGCAGCTTAGACAGGCAACAAGAGACCCAGTACTTC. Protein: CASSLDRQQETQYF.

The chain recombines TRBV7-9 with TRBJ2-5; 7 bases match TRBD2. CDR1 is SEHNR, CDR2 FQNEAQ, per germline (reference sequence). Trimming at V came to 1 base and at J to 2 bases, leaving 4 bases not matched to a gene. The length of the CDR3 is 15 residues. CDR3 nucleotide sequence: TGTGCCAGCAGCTTAGGAGCGGGATTACAAGAGACCCAGTACTTC. It yields the protein CASSLGAGLQETQYF.

This clonotype appeared a few times. In nucleotides, the CDR3 is TGCAGTGCTACCCCCGGGGGGGTAGAGACCCAGTACTTC. Its protein product is CSATPGGVETQYF. The rearrangement uses TRBV20-1 and TRBJ2-5, with 8 nucleotides matching TRBD2. Germline trimming cut 4 bases from V and 4 bases from J; bases unmatched to any gene: 5. Germline V gene sequence: CDR1 DFQATT, CDR2 SNEGSKA (reference sequence). The CDR3 runs 13 residues.

This CDR3 reads CASSDPGVGQPQHF. The CDR3 DNA follows: TGTGCCAGTAGCGACCCAGGGGTGGGTCAGCCCCAGCATTTT. The chain employs TRBV6-1 and TRBJ1-5; the D gene is possibly TRBD1 (6 bases). This CDR3 is built from 14 residues. Trimming pared 9 bases from V and 6 bases from J, leaving 18 bases between. CDR1 MNHNS and CDR2 SASEGT come from the germline V gene.

The DNA for the CDR3 is TGCGCCAGCAGCCAAGAGACTAGCGGCCTCGTCGAGCAGTACTTC. Its translation: CASSQETSGLVEQYF. This chain joins TRBV4-3 and TRBJ2-7, with TRBD2 matching over 9 bases. The ends lost 0 bases at V and 6 bases at J; junction bases unmatched: 6. The CDR3 sequence is 15 residues long. Germline CDR1 reads LGHNA; CDR2 reads YSLEER.

The chain carries TRBV29-1 and TRBJ2-7, with 10 bases matching TRBD1. This CDR3 has 13 residues. Germline CDR1 is SQVTM and CDR2 is ANQGSEA. J gave up 7 bases and V 8 bases, and 11 bases lay outside the gene matches. In DNA form, the CDR3 reads TGCAGCATCCGGGACAGGGGTTACAATGAGCAGTACTTC. This sequence encodes CSIRDRGYNEQYF.

CDR3 DNA sequence: TGTGCCAGCAGCGTATACGGACAGGGGGCGGCCGAGCAGTACTTC. The encoded protein is CASSVYGQGAAEQYF. The gene calls are TRBV9 and TRBJ2-7; TRBD1 matches 11 bases. Looked up from germline, CDR1 is SGDLS and CDR2 is YYNGEE. V lost 1 base, J lost 6 bases, and 6 bases stayed unmatched. CDR3 length: 15 amino acids. The full variable domain, rest sourced from reference TRBV9 and TRBJ2-7, is DSGVTQTPKHLITATGQRVTLRCSPRSGDLSVYWYQQSLDQGLQFLIQYYNGEERAKGNILERFSAQQFPDLHSELNLSSLELGDSALYFCASSVYGQGAAEQYFGPGTRLTVT.

The V gene is TRBV6-5, the J gene TRBJ1-2; D is unresolved. Germline-derived CDR1 and CDR2 are MNHEY and SVGAGI. The length of the CDR3 is 13 residues. V was pared by 2 bases and J by 4 bases, with 8 bases between. The CDR3 protein is CASSYAMSYGYTF. The CDR3 nucleotides are TGTGCCAGCAGTTACGCCATGAGCTATGGCTACACCTTC.

For the CDR3, the DNA is TGTGCCAGCAGCTGCGGGACAGGGGCGCAGCCCCAGCATTTT. It specifies CASSCGTGAQPQHF. V is TRBV7-9 and J is TRBJ1-5, with 10 positions matching TRBD1. This CDR3 contains 14 residues. Germline V gene lookup returns CDR1 SEHNR and CDR2 FQNEAQ (reference sequence). The ends lost 4 bases at V and 7 bases at J; junction bases unmatched: 4.

Notes on this clonotype: An end of the junction differs from the germline gene, which may be a read error. The rearrangement uses TRBV2 and TRBJ1-5; possibly TRBD1 for D (6 bases). This CDR3 is built from 16 residues. Germline V gene data show CDR1 as SNHLY and CDR2 as FYNNEI. As DNA, the CDR3 is TGTGCCAGCGGTGAAGGGGGACGTCGAAAGAATCAGCCCCAGCATTTT. This codes for CASGEGGRRKNQPQHF. Using reference TRBV2 and TRBJ1-5 for the parts outside the CDR3, the full variable domain is EPEVTQTPSHQVTQMGQEVILRCVPISNHLYFYWYRQILGQKVEFLVSFYNNEISEKSEIFDDQFSVERPDGSNFTLKIRSTKLEDSAMYFCASGEGGRRKNQPQHFGDGTRLSIL.

This clonotype was seen a single time. In DNA, the CDR3 is TGTGCCCCGACACTAGCGGGAGAAGGGGACTCCTACAATGAGCAGTTCTTC. Translating gives CAPTLAGEGDSYNEQFF. This sequence joins TRBV10-3 and TRBJ2-1; the match to TRBD2 covers 11 bases. CDR1 is ENHRY and CDR2 is SYGVKD in the germline V gene. This CDR3 has 17 amino acids. V shed 11 bases, J shed 0 bases, and the junction held 12 bases outside the gene matches.

This sequence joins TRBV2 and TRBJ2-6; a weak D match, TRBD2 (5 bases). The V gene lost 6 bases and the J gene lost 4 bases, with 13 bases spanning the gap. The CDR3 consists of 15 residues. The V gene's germline CDR1 is SNHLY and CDR2 FYNNEI. The CDR3 reads CASSPQRAGANVLTF. The DNA for the CDR3 is TGTGCCAGCAGCCCACAGAGGGCAGGGGCCAACGTCCTGACTTTC.

The chain has TRBV9 and TRBJ2-5, with 10 nucleotides matching TRBD1. Germline CDR1 reads SGDLS; CDR2 reads YYNGEE. Trimming removed 0 bases from V and 5 bases from J; junction bases left unmatched: 7. This CDR3 has 16 amino acids. The DNA for the CDR3 is TGTGCCAGCAGCGTAGGGACAGGGGGAACGTGGGAGACCCAGTACTTC. This gives the protein CASSVGTGGTWETQYF. Using reference TRBV9 and TRBJ2-5 for the parts outside the CDR3, the full variable domain is DSGVTQTPKHLITATGQRVTLRCSPRSGDLSVYWYQQSLDQGLQFLIQYYNGEERAKGNILERFSAQQFPDLHSELNLSSLELGDSALYFCASSVGTGGTWETQYFGPGTRLLVL.

As regards this clonotype: Being one base from a much bigger clone, this may be a read error. This sequence joins TRBV25-1 and TRBJ2-3; no clear D. Trimming cost V 8 bases and J 1 base, with 16 bases left between them. CDR3 length: 15 residues. From germline, CDR1 is MGHDK and CDR2 SYGVNS. CDR3 region: CASGSWDSGTDTQYF. CDR3 sequence (DNA): TGTGCCAGCGGTTCATGGGATTCGGGCACAGATACGCAGTATTTT.

The count of this clonotype is one. This chain uses TRBV20-1 with TRBJ2-3; the match to TRBD1 covers 7 bases. CDR3 length equals 13 residues. CDR1 DFQATT and CDR2 SNEGSKA come from the germline V gene (reference sequence). V gave up 6 bases and J gave up 4 bases; unmatched junction bases: 7. The DNA of the CDR3 is TGCAGTGCCCCCGTTCAGGGGGCAGATACGCAGTATTTT. Protein sequence: CSAPVQGADTQYF.

The genes are TRBV28 and TRBJ2-7; 11 bases are a match to TRBD2. Trimming removed 6 bases from V and 3 bases from J; junction bases left unmatched: 4. Germline assignment: CDR1 MDHEN and CDR2 SYDVKM. The CDR3 is 14 residues long. The CDR3: CASRSGLAVYEQYF. The CDR3 coding sequence is TGTGCCAGCAGGTCGGGACTAGCGGTCTACGAGCAGTACTTC.